This entry describes one T cell receptor beta chain. As yet, its antigen is unknown. This sample is part of a study of T cell responses to AZD1222 COVID-19 vaccine. General study points: Nearly half of unique spike-specific TCRs reportedly avoided B.1.351 and B.1.1.7 mutated regions. There were repertoire samples only from the period after the peak T cell response.

Sequenced by immunoSEQ multiplex PCR; TCRdb stores in-frame clones only, minus some. The sample lists approximately 150,000 clones, about 91% occurring once. Doses given second, at about 4 or about 12 weeks, were pooled. Trimming took 6 bases from V and 5 from J, leaving 13 bases between them. This CDR3 has 13 residues. This clonotype was sampled from an adult who received the AZD1222 COVID-19 vaccine. The specimen comprised peripheral blood, sampled 28 days after the second AZD1222 dose. The gene calls are TRBV12-3 or TRBV12-4 and TRBJ2-5, with unresolved D. In DNA form, the CDR3 reads TGTGCCAGCAGGGCGACCCCTGGGGAGACCCAGTACTTC. Protein: CASRATPGETQYF.